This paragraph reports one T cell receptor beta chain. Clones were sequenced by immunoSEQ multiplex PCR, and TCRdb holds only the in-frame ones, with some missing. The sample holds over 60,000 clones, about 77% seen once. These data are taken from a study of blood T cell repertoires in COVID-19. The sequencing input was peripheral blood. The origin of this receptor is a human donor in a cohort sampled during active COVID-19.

CDR3 in amino acids: CAWSVTEGLAPLHF. The DNA of the CDR3 is TGTGCCTGGAGTGTCACGGAGGGGTTGGCACCCCTCCACTTT. V and J are TRBV30 and TRBJ1-6, with D perhaps TRBD1 (5 bases). Trimming pared 0 bases from V and 11 bases from J, leaving 14 bases between. The CDR3 contains 14 residues. In germline, CDR1 is GTSNPN, CDR2 SVGIG (reference sequence).